This T cell receptor (beta chain) came from a study of blood T cell repertoires in COVID-19. In the study overall: Specimens from acute and convalescent COVID-19 originated in the United States, Italy and Spain. Sources were T cells, B-cell-depleted T cells, or PBMCs; the material itself was cDNA or gDNA.

This CDR3 has 16 amino acids. V dropped 0 bases and J dropped 2 bases, with 13 bases sitting between them. CDR1 MGHRA and CDR2 YSYEKL come from the germline V gene. Authors' data handling: By means of reference gene primer amplification, nucleated cell counts were estimated. Method: immunoSEQ multiplex PCR; TCRdb's copy keeps in-frame clones and lacks some. That table supplies the V and J calls and clone size; D and trimming were determined from the DNA. The top ten hold around 1.4% of the sample, which has more than 140,000 clones, around four fifths seen once. The TCR sequence derives from a human donor in a cohort sampled during active COVID-19. The chain has TRBV4-1 and TRBJ1-2, with no clear D. Input material: peripheral blood. CDR3 loop: CASSQEAGLLNYGYTF. The CDR3 DNA reads TGCGCCAGCAGCCAAGAAGCGGGTTTATTAAACTATGGCTACACCTTC.